These 27 T cell receptor beta chains originate from one sample sequenced in a study of Graves' ophthalmopathy and Graves' hyperthyroidism. As the template, RNA transcripts were used to amplify TCR beta CDR3 regions. An initial RT-PCR round employing HTBI primers preceded a second-round multiplex PCR. TCRdb itself ran the multiplex PCR reads through MiXCR, one entry per CDR3 protein. The table shows approximately 1.2 million distinct CDR3 sequences, with about 35% occurring only once. Sample: peripheral blood or thyroid tissue (not recorded which). All receptors derive from an adult man with Graves' hyperthyroidism.

This clonotype turned up a few times. The chain combines TRBV6-5 with TRBJ1-5; possible D gene TRBD1, 5 bases. V dropped 0 bases and J dropped 6 bases, with 12 bases sitting between them. This CDR3 is built from 15 residues. Germline V gene lookup returns CDR1 MNHEY and CDR2 SVGAGI. The CDR3 sequence: CASSYSGTSGQPQHF. In DNA form, the CDR3 reads TGTGCCAGCAGTTACTCAGGGACCTCCGGTCAGCCCCAGCATTTT.

The chain recombines TRBV9 with TRBJ2-7; TRBD1 aligns across 7 bases. The junction had 4 bases not matched to a gene; V was cut back by 0 bases and J by 7 bases. Germline V CDR1 and CDR2: SGDLS, YYNGEE. CDR3 length: 13 amino acids. CDR3 in DNA: TGTGCCAGCAGCGTAGCAGGGGGTGGGGAGCAGTACTTC. Its translation is CASSVAGGGEQYF.

The chain combines TRBV29-1 with TRBJ2-2, with D possibly being TRBD2 (7 bases). CDR1 SQVTM and CDR2 ANQGSEA come from the germline V gene. This CDR3 has 17 amino acids. V was pared by 7 bases and J by 3 bases, with 24 bases between. CDR3 protein: CSAYRVWDYGYTGELFF. The CDR3 DNA is TGCAGCGCCTACAGGGTTTGGGACTATGGCTACACCGGGGAGCTGTTTTTT.

The chain recombines TRBV24-1 with TRBJ2-7, with 11 nucleotides matching TRBD1. The CDR3 runs 16 residues. The junction had 7 bases not matched to a gene; V was cut back by 4 bases and J by 3 bases. The V gene's germline CDR1 is KGHDR and CDR2 SFDVKD. The CDR3 is CATSDHTGTGGYEQYF. The CDR3 DNA reads TGTGCCACCAGTGACCACACCGGGACAGGGGGCTACGAGCAGTACTTC.

A few counts support this clonotype. The chain combines TRBV7-2 with TRBJ2-2; D is possibly TRBD2 (5 bases). The germline V gene encodes CDR1 SGHTA and CDR2 FQGNSA. With 5 bases removed from V and 6 bases from J, the gap between germline ends came to 10 bases. The CDR3 length is 13 residues. The CDR3 reads CASSRGRPGELFF. The DNA for the CDR3 is TGTGCCAGCAGCCGAGGGCGACCCGGGGAGCTGTTTTTT.

This chain joins TRBV12-3 or TRBV12-4 and TRBJ1-5, with no clear D. The CDR3 is 15 amino acids. Trimming pared 3 bases from V and 8 bases from J, leaving 17 bases between. The CDR3 DNA follows: TGTGCCAGCAGTTTGAGTGAGGGCTATGGTAAGCCCCAGCATTTT. Translating it yields CASSLSEGYGKPQHF.

This clonotype was picked up many times. The rearrangement joins TRBV7-2 to TRBJ2-7; TRBD1 is a possible D gene (6 bases). Trimming removed 6 bases from V and 1 base from J, with 13 bases in between. The germline V gene has CDR1 SGHTA and CDR2 FQGNSA. This CDR3 spans 14 amino acids. This CDR3 is CASSYDRYSYEQYF. DNA for the CDR3: TGTGCCAGCAGTTATGACAGGTATTCCTACGAGCAGTACTTC.

This clonotype has a count of ten or more. This chain links TRBV19 with TRBJ1-2, with a tentative D call TRBD1 (6 bases). The CDR3 is 15 residues long. V was cut by 4 bases and J by 0 bases, with 12 bases left in between. Germline V gene sequence: CDR1 LNHDA, CDR2 SQIVND (reference sequence). Written as DNA, the CDR3 is TGTGCCAGTAGTACACAGGGAAAGTCTAACTATGGCTACACCTTC. Encoded protein: CASSTQGKSNYGYTF.

This chain uses TRBV6-5 with TRBJ2-7; 7 nucleotides align to TRBD1. The germline gives CDR1 MNHEY, CDR2 SVGAGI. Unmatched junction bases numbered 11, after V lost 6 bases and J lost 6 bases. The CDR3 has 14 residues. CDR3 sequence (DNA): TGTGCCAGCAGACCCGACAGGGCTGGAGGCGAGCAGTACTTC. Protein sequence: CASRPDRAGGEQYF.

This chain joins TRBV9 and TRBJ1-4; TRBD1 agrees at 7 bases. Germline loops: CDR1 SGDLS, CDR2 YYNGEE. This CDR3 spans 15 amino acids. J lost 10 bases, V lost 6 bases, and 15 bases had no gene match. In DNA form, the CDR3 reads TGTGCCAGCAAGATCAGCAGGGGGGTTATTCGAAAACTGTTTTTT. Protein sequence: CASKISRGVIRKLFF.

The chain recombines TRBV7-3 with TRBJ2-3; D may match TRBD1 or TRBD2 (5 bases each). Trimming shortened V by 5 bases and J by 1 base, and 10 bases separated the two germline ends. In germline, CDR1 is SGHTA, CDR2 FQGTGA. This CDR3 has 14 amino acids. The CDR3, as DNA: TGTGCCAGCAGCGGGACCTCCGGCACAGATACGCAGTATTTT. It yields the protein CASSGTSGTDTQYF.

In its sample, this clonotype was seen many times. The chain is built from TRBV5-6 and TRBJ1-6; D uncertain. This CDR3 has 14 amino acids. Germline loops: CDR1 SGHDT, CDR2 YYEEEE. The V end was cut by 0 bases, the J end by 8 bases, with 9 bases between. This CDR3 is CASSLGPIDSPLHF. Written as DNA, the CDR3 is TGTGCCAGCAGCTTGGGGCCGATAGATTCACCCCTCCACTTT.

As regards this clonotype: Germline is not matched at one junction end, which may reflect a read error. This chain joins TRBV7-9 and TRBJ2-5; perhaps TRBD2 as D (6 bases). The CDR3 length is 13 residues. Germline V gives CDR1 SEHNR, CDR2 FQNEAQ (reference sequence). The CDR3 bases are TGTACCAGCAGCTTAAGAGCGGGAGAGACCCAGTACTTC. This codes for CTSSLRAGETQYF.

The chain combines TRBV15 with TRBJ1-6; D possibly corresponds to TRBD1 (5 bases). Per germline, CDR1 LNHNV and CDR2 YYDKDF (reference sequence). The CDR3 extends over 15 amino acids. V lost 4 bases to trimming and J lost 10 bases, with 17 bases between them. The CDR3 bases are TGTGCCACCAGCAACTCTCGGACTCAGGGCTCACCCCTCCACTTT. Translated: CATSNSRTQGSPLHF.

This clonotype was detected ten times or more. This sequence joins TRBV7-2 and TRBJ1-5; tentative D call: TRBD1 (6 bases). From germline, CDR1 is SGHTA and CDR2 FQGNSA. The CDR3 consists of 15 residues. Deletions cut 0 bases from V and 9 bases from J, with 15 bases between. The CDR3 here is CASSLARGGGGPQHF. The CDR3 DNA is TGTGCCAGCAGCTTAGCTAGGGGGGGCGGGGGGCCCCAGCATTTT.

About this clonotype: This CDR3 fails to terminate in the conserved phenylalanine or tryptophan, so it likely reflects a read error. Because the CDR3's place on the DNA is in doubt, the DNA is left out and the CDR3 is given as listed by TCRdb. V and J are TRBV29-1 and TRBJ1-3; whether TRBD1, the table's D call, matches the DNA was not checked. CDR1 SQVTM and CDR2 ANQGSEA come from the germline V gene. The CDR3 region is 9 residues in length, termini included. The CDR3 reads CSVETGGDY.

In this sample, this clonotype turned up many times. The chain employs TRBV7-3 and TRBJ1-6, with a tentative D call TRBD1 (5 bases). The CDR3 has 15 amino acids. V dropped 2 bases and J dropped 4 bases, with 9 bases sitting between them. The germline V gene encodes CDR1 SGHTA and CDR2 FQGTGA. DNA for the CDR3: TGTGCCAGCAGCTTATTGCAGGGATATAATTCACCCCTCCACTTT. It specifies CASSLLQGYNSPLHF.

This clonotype showed up many times. CDR3 sequence (DNA): TGTGCCAGCAGCTTGCTGAGCTCTGGAAACACCATATATTTT. It yields the protein CASSLLSSGNTIYF. The chain is built from TRBV5-6 and TRBJ1-3; unclear D gene. The ends were cut back, 1 base at V and 0 bases at J, with 5 bases in the middle. CDR3 length: 14 amino acids. Germline values: CDR1 SGHDT, CDR2 YYEEEE.

This clonotype was seen at least ten times. The chain carries TRBV12-3 or TRBV12-4 and TRBJ1-5; 7 bases line up with TRBD1. The ends lost 4 bases at V and 6 bases at J; junction bases unmatched: 12. The CDR3 is made up of 16 amino acids. The CDR3 loop reads CASSSRHRGGIQPQHF. For the CDR3, the DNA is TGTGCCAGCAGTTCCCGTCACAGGGGAGGCATTCAGCCCCAGCATTTT.

The chain uses TRBV19 and TRBJ2-7; 12 bases fit TRBD1. The germline CDR1 and CDR2 sequences are LNHDA and SQIVND (reference sequence). J gave up 6 bases and V 11 bases, and 14 bases lay outside the gene matches. The length of the CDR3 is 15 residues. The CDR3 reads CAWSGGDRGRGEQYF. DNA for the CDR3: TGTGCCTGGAGTGGGGGGGACAGGGGGCGAGGCGAGCAGTACTTC.

V is TRBV20-1 and J is TRBJ2-7; possibly TRBD2 for D (6 bases). Trimming took 7 bases from V and 7 from J, leaving 17 bases between them. Germline V gives CDR1 DFQATT, CDR2 SNEGSKA (reference sequence). CDR3 length: 12 residues. CDR3 sequence reads: CSGVSGVGEQYF. The CDR3 DNA is TGCAGTGGAGTCTCGGGAGTAGGTGAGCAGTACTTC.

This clonotype came up a few times. This chain links TRBV9 with TRBJ2-7; the match to TRBD2 covers 8 bases. Germline V CDR1 and CDR2: SGDLS, YYNGEE. V dropped 5 bases and J dropped 8; count of bases not matched to a gene: 12. The CDR3 covers 14 residues. This CDR3 is CASSSAGGVPKQYF. CDR3 DNA sequence: TGTGCCAGCAGTTCGGCGGGGGGCGTGCCGAAGCAGTACTTC.

This clonotype was seen ten or more times. The genes are TRBV19 and TRBJ2-7; D ambiguous. The CDR3 totals 15 residues. V was clipped by 5 bases and J by 1 base, with 15 bases between them. Per the germline V gene, CDR1 is LNHDA and CDR2 is SQIVND (reference sequence). CDR3 coding DNA: TGTGCCAGTAGTTTTCAGGACGCCGCTTCCTACGAGCAGTACTTC. It translates to CASSFQDAASYEQYF.

The J gene is TRBJ1-1, the V gene TRBV10-3; 7 bases fit TRBD1. This CDR3 region has 13 residues. V was pared by 3 bases and J by 4 bases, with 2 bases of the junction left unmatched. CDR1 and CDR2 from the germline V gene are ENHRY and SYGVKD. CDR3 bases: TGTGCCATCAGTGATAGGGGGCTCACTGAAGCTTTCTTT. It is translated as CAISDRGLTEAFF.

This clonotype has just a few counts. The V gene is TRBV28, the J gene TRBJ1-1; TRBD1 matches at 7 bases. Per germline, CDR1 MDHEN and CDR2 SYDVKM. Trimming removed 5 bases from V and 10 bases from J; junction bases left unmatched: 10. The CDR3 is 13 residues long. The CDR3 spells CASSRTLTGRAFF. Here the CDR3 DNA reads TGTGCCAGCAGTCGCACATTGACAGGGAGAGCTTTCTTT.

This sequence joins TRBV10-3 and TRBJ1-1; D unclear. The CDR3 sequence is 15 residues long. V lost 4 bases and J 5 bases, leaving 17 bases between the germline ends. CDR1 is ENHRY and CDR2 is SYGVKD in the germline V gene. In DNA, the CDR3 is TGTGCCATCAGTGCCCGGGGTAAGCTAGGAACTGAAGCTTTCTTT. It yields the protein CAISARGKLGTEAFF.

Many counts were recorded for this clonotype. V is TRBV7-3 and J is TRBJ2-3, with D tentatively TRBD2 (6 bases). The CDR3 extends over 15 amino acids. Germline V gene lookup returns CDR1 SGHTA and CDR2 FQGTGA. Trimming took 5 bases from V and 0 from J, leaving 12 bases between them. CDR3 loop: CASSPIAASTDTQYF. The CDR3 DNA follows: TGTGCCAGCAGCCCGATAGCGGCTAGCACAGATACGCAGTATTTT.